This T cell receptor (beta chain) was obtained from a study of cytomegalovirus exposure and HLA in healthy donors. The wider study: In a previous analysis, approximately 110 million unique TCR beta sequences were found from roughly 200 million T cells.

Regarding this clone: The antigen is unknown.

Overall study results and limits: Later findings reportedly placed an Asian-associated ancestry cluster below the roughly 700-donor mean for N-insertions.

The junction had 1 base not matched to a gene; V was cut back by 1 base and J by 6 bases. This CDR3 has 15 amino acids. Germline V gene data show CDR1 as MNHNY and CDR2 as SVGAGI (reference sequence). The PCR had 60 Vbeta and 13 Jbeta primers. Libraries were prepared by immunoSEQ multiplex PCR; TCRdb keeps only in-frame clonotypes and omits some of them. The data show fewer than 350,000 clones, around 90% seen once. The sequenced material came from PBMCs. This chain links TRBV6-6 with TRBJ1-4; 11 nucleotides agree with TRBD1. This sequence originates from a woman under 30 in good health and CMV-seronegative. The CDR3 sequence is CASSYWTGGHEKLFF. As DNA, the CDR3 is TGTGCCAGCAGTTACTGGACAGGGGGCCATGAAAAACTGTTTTTT.